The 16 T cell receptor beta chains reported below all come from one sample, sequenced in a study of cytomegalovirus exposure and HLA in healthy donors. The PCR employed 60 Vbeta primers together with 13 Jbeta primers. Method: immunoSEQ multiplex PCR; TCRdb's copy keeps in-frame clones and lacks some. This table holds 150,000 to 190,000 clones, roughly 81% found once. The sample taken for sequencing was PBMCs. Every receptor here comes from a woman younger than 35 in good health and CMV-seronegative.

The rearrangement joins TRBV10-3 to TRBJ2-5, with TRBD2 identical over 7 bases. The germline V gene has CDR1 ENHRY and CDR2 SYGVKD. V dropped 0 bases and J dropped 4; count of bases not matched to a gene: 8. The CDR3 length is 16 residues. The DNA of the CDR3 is TGTGCCATCAGTGAGTCTACTGGGGCTAGCGGAGAGACCCAGTACTTC. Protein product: CAISESTGASGETQYF.

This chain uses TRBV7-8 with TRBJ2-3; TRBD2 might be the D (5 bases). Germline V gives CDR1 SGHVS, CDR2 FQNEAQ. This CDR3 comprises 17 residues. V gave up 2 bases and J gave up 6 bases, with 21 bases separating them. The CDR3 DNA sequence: TGTGCCAGCAGCTTAACATGGAGGAGGCTAGCTGGGGATACGCAGTATTTT. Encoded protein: CASSLTWRRLAGDTQYF.

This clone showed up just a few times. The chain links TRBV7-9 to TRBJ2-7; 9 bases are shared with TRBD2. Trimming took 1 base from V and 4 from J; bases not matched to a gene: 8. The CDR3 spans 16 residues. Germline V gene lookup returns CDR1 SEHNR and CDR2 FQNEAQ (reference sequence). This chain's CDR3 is CASSLVMGGRGYEQYF. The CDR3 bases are TGTGCCAGCAGCTTAGTGATGGGCGGGAGGGGGTACGAGCAGTACTTC.

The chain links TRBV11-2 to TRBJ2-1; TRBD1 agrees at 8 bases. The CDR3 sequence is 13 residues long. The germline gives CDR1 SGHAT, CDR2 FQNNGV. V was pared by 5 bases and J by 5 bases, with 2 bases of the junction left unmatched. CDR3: CASSTDRDNEQFF. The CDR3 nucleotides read TGTGCCAGCAGCACGGACAGGGACAATGAGCAGTTCTTC.

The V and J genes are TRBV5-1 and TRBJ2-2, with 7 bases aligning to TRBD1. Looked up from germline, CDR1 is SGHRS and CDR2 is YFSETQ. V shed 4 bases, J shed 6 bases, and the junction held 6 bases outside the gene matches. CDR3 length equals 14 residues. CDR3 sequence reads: CASSARTGSGELFF. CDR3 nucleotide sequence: TGCGCCAGCAGCGCCAGGACAGGCTCCGGGGAGCTGTTTTTT.

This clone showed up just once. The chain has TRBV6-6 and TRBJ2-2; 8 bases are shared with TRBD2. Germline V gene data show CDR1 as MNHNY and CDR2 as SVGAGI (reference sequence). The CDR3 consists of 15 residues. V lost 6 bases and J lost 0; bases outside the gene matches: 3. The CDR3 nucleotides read TGTGCCAGCAGCCAACTAGCGGCGAACACCGGGGAGCTGTTTTTT. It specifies CASSQLAANTGELFF.

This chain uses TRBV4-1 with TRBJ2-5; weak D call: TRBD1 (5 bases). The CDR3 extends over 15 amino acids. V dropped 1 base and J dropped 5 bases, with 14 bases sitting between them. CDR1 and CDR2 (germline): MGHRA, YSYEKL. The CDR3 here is CASSQVVSGSETQYF. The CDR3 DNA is TGCGCCAGCAGCCAAGTGGTTTCAGGGTCGGAGACCCAGTACTTC.

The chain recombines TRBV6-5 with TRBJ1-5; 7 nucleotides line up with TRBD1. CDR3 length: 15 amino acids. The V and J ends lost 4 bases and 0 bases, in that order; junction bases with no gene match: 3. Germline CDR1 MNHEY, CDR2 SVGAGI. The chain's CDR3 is CASSLTGHSNQPQHF. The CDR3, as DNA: TGTGCCAGCAGTTTGACAGGGCATAGCAATCAGCCCCAGCATTTT.

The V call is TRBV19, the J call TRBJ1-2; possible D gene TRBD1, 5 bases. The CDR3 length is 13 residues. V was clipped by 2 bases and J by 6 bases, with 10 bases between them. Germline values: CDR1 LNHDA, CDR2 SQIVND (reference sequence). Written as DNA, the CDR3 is TGTGCCAGTAGTATATCCAGGGTTAATGGCTACACCTTC. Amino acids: CASSISRVNGYTF.

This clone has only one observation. The CDR3 is CASSLAGGPRGGQETQYF. CDR3 bases: TGCGCCAGCAGCTTGGCGGGGGGACCGCGGGGGGGACAAGAGACCCAGTACTTC. V and J are TRBV5-1 and TRBJ2-5, with TRBD2 matching over 9 bases. There are 18 residues in the CDR3. Trimming at V came to 0 bases and at J to 2 bases, leaving 11 bases not matched to a gene. Germline assignment: CDR1 SGHRS and CDR2 YFSETQ.

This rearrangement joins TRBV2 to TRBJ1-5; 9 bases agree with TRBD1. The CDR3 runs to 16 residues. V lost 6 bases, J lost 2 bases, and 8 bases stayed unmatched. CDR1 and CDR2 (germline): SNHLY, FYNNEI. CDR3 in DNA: TGTGCCAGCAGGCCACAGGGGGCGCGCGGCAATCAGCCCCAGCATTTT. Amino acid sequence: CASRPQGARGNQPQHF. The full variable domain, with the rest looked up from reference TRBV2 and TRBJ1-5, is EPEVTQTPSHQVTQMGQEVILRCVPISNHLYFYWYRQILGQKVEFLVSFYNNEISEKSEIFDDQFSVERPDGSNFTLKIRSTKLEDSAMYFCASRPQGARGNQPQHFGDGTRLSIL.

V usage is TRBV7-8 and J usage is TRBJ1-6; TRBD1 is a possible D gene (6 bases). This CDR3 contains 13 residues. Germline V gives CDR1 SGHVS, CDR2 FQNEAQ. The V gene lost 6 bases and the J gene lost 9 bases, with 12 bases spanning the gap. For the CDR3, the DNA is TGTGCCAGCAGTTTTGACAGGACTTCACCCCTCCACTTT. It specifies CASSFDRTSPLHF.

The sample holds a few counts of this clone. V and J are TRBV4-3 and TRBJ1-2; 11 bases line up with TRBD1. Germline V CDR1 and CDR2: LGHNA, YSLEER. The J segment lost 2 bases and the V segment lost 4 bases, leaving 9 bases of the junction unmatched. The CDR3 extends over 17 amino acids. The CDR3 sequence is CASSPTRDRGGNYGYTF. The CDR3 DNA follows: TGCGCCAGCAGCCCGACCCGGGACAGGGGGGGGAACTATGGCTACACCTTC.

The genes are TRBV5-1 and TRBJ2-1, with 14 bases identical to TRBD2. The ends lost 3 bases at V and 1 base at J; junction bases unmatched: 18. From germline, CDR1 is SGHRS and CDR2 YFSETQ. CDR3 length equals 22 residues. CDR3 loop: CASSSDALKLTSGRVSYNEQFF. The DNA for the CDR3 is TGCGCCAGCAGCTCCGATGCCCTAAAATTGACTAGCGGGAGGGTGTCCTACAATGAGCAGTTCTTC.

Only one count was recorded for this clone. CDR3 nucleotide sequence: TGCGCCAGCAGCTTGGAGCGACAGGGGTCCTACGAGCAGTACTTC. It specifies CASSLERQGSYEQYF. The chain couples TRBV5-1 to TRBJ2-7; 8 bases match TRBD1. The CDR3 contains 15 residues. Germline-derived CDR1 and CDR2 are SGHRS and YFSETQ. V dropped 0 bases and J dropped 1; count of bases not matched to a gene: 3. The complete variable domain, with remaining parts taken from reference TRBV5-1 and TRBJ2-7, reads KAGVTQTPRYLIKTRGQQVTLSCSPISGHRSVSWYQQTPGQGLQFLFEYFSETQRNKGNFPGRFSGRQFSNSRSEMNVSTLELGDSALYLCASSLERQGSYEQYFGPGTRLTVT.

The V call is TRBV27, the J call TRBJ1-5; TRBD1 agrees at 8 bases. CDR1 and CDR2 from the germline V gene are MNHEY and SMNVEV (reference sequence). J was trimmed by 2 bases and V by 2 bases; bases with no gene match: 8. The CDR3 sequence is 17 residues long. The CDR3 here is CASSLARTGLGNQPQHF. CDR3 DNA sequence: TGTGCCAGCAGTTTAGCCCGGACAGGGCTTGGCAATCAGCCCCAGCATTTT.